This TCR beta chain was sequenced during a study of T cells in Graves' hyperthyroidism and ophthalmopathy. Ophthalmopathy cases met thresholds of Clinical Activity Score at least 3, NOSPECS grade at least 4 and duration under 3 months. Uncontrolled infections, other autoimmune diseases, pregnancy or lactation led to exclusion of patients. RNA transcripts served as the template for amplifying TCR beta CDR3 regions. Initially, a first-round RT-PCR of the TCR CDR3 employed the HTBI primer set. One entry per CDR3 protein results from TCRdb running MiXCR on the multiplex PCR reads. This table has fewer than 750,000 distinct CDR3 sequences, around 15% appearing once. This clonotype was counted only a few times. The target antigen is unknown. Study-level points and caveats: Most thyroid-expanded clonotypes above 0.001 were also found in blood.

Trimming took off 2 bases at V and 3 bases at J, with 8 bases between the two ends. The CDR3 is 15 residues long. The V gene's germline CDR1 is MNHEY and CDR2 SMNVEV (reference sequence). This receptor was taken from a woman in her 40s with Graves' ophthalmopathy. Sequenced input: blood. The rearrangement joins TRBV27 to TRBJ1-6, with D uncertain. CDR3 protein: CASSLKGFYNSPLHF. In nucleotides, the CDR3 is TGTGCCAGCAGTTTAAAAGGGTTCTATAATTCACCCCTCCACTTT.